The 26 T cell receptor beta chains given below trace back to one sample, sequenced in a study of PD-1 blockade in classical Hodgkin lymphoma. The assay was immunoSEQ multiplex PCR, and TCRdb's table has in-frame clones only and misses some. Counted here are about 44,000 clones, around 64% occurring once; the ten biggest clones make up approximately 3%. Time point indicated: cycle 4 day 1 (C4D1), after around six weeks of nivolumab. Each patient's relapse followed autologous stem cell transplantation, and brentuximab vedotin exposure varied. This material consisted of peripheral blood mononuclear cells (PBMCs), taken before the fourth cycle of nivolumab. The receptors were gathered from a human donor with classical Hodgkin lymphoma.

The chain combines TRBV6-5 with TRBJ2-2; TRBD2 might be the D (5 bases). Trimming took off 2 bases at V and 4 bases at J, with 14 bases between the two ends. The CDR3 loop spans 16 amino acids. In germline, CDR1 is MNHEY, CDR2 SVGAGI. The CDR3 bases are TGTGCCAGCAGTTACGAGGTGGGAGTGAGCACCGGGGAGCTGTTTTTT. It is translated as CASSYEVGVSTGELFF.

The chain couples TRBV18 to TRBJ2-2, with D perhaps matching TRBD1 (6 bases). CDR3 length: 15 residues. V lost 6 bases and J 0 bases, leaving 11 bases between the germline ends. Germline V gene lookup returns CDR1 KGHSH and CDR2 LQKENI. The CDR3 DNA reads TGTGCCAGCTCTCTAGGGACACCGAACACCGGGGAGCTGTTTTTT. It specifies CASSLGTPNTGELFF.

This clone has just a few counts. This rearrangement joins TRBV7-9 to TRBJ2-7; maybe TRBD1 (6 bases). The CDR3 is 15 residues long. V was pared by 1 base and J by 5 bases, with 15 bases between. Germline assignment: CDR1 SEHNR and CDR2 FQNEAQ (reference sequence). CDR3 DNA: TGTGCCAGCAGCTTAGGCAGGGGCCAGATTCACGAGCAGTACTTC. Translating gives CASSLGRGQIHEQYF.

The chain couples TRBV5-6 to TRBJ2-3; D possibly corresponds to TRBD1 (6 bases). Trimming shortened V by 1 base and J by 3 bases, and 12 bases separated the two germline ends. Germline CDR1 is SGHDT and CDR2 is YYEEEE. This CDR3 is built from 15 residues. CDR3 bases: TGTGCCAGCAGCTTGTACCAGGGGCCTACAGATACGCAGTATTTT. Protein: CASSLYQGPTDTQYF.

Comment on this clone: Germline is not matched at one junction end, which may reflect a read error. The genes are TRBV10-3 and TRBJ1-2; D unresolved. The germline V gene has CDR1 ENHRY and CDR2 SYGVKD. The CDR3 spans 14 residues. This chain's CDR3 is CASSEGPRGYGYTF. The CDR3 region has the DNA TGTGCCAGCAGTGAAGGTCCCCGGGGCTATGGCTACACCTTC.

The chain joins TRBV6-5 to TRBJ1-1; maybe TRBD1 (6 bases). Germline assignment: CDR1 MNHEY and CDR2 SVGAGI. V was cut by 7 bases and J by 2 bases, with 11 bases left in between. The CDR3 spans 13 residues. This CDR3 reads CASMGRGNTEAFF. The CDR3 nucleotides read TGTGCCAGCATGGGCAGGGGCAACACTGAAGCTTTCTTT.

This chain uses TRBV10-3 with TRBJ2-1, with TRBD2 matching over 8 bases. V shed 0 bases and J 7 bases; nucleotides not matched to a gene: 5. Germline lookup yields CDR1 ENHRY and CDR2 SYGVKD. This CDR3 spans 15 amino acids. The CDR3 region is CAISESRGGANEQFF. The CDR3 nucleotides are TGTGCCATCAGTGAGTCCCGGGGGGGCGCAAATGAGCAGTTCTTC.

V gene TRBV9 combines with J gene TRBJ2-7; 7 positions match TRBD2. Trimming at V came to 3 bases and at J to 5 bases, leaving 14 bases not matched to a gene. The CDR3 is 16 amino acids. The germline CDR1 and CDR2 sequences are SGDLS and YYNGEE. The CDR3 DNA reads as TGTGCCAGCAGCGGGGGGAACGGGAGGTTTTTCGACGAGCAGTACTTC. It encodes CASSGGNGRFFDEQYF.

The rearrangement joins TRBV9 to TRBJ1-4, with 7 bases aligning to TRBD1. Per the germline V gene, CDR1 is SGDLS and CDR2 is YYNGEE. V gave up 5 bases and J gave up 8 bases; unmatched junction bases: 12. This CDR3 comprises 15 residues. CDR3 in amino acids: CASSARQGRREKLFF. The CDR3 bases are TGTGCCAGCAGTGCTAGACAGGGAAGACGGGAAAAACTGTTTTTT.

This clone was seen a handful of times. The chain carries TRBV2 and TRBJ2-1; 13 positions agree with TRBD2. CDR1 SNHLY and CDR2 FYNNEI come from the germline V gene. The CDR3 loop spans 15 amino acids. V trimming: 8 bases; J trimming: 8 bases; junction bases outside the gene matches: 9. CDR3 protein: CASRPTSGGADEQFF. As DNA, the CDR3 is TGTGCCAGCCGACCAACTAGCGGGGGGGCCGATGAGCAGTTCTTC.

This clone was seen a handful of times. The same CDR3 is also encoded by other DNA sequences in this sample. V and J are TRBV5-6 and TRBJ2-7; D call uncertain. The germline gives CDR1 SGHDT, CDR2 YYEEEE. V was pared by 1 base and J by 1 base, with 3 bases between. This CDR3 is built from 12 residues. CDR3 sequence reads: CASSLRSYEQYF. In nucleotides, the CDR3 is TGTGCCAGCAGCTTGCGGTCCTACGAGCAGTACTTC.

The rearrangement uses TRBV10-3 and TRBJ2-1, with unresolved D. Trimming shortened V by 1 base and J by 3 bases, and 1 base separated the two germline ends. CDR1 ENHRY and CDR2 SYGVKD come from the germline V gene. This CDR3 contains 12 residues. CDR3 in amino acids: CAISEFYNEQFF. The CDR3 DNA follows: TGTGCCATCAGTGAGTTCTACAATGAGCAGTTCTTC.

By proportion, this clone is medium-sized. The chain uses TRBV30 and TRBJ1-1; 9 bases match TRBD1. J lost 6 bases, V lost 3 bases, and 5 bases had no gene match. The CDR3 sequence is 13 residues long. Germline V CDR1 and CDR2: GTSNPN, SVGIG (reference sequence). The CDR3 DNA reads as TGTGCCTGGAGGGACAGGGGCGAAGCTGAAGCTTTCTTT. Its translation: CAWRDRGEAEAFF.

The chain recombines TRBV10-3 with TRBJ2-3; perhaps TRBD2 as D (6 bases). Trimming shortened V by 7 bases and J by 1 base, and 9 bases separated the two germline ends. CDR1 ENHRY and CDR2 SYGVKD come from the germline V gene. The length of the CDR3 is 13 residues. The DNA of the CDR3 is TGTGCCATCAACCCGGGAGGCACAGATACGCAGTATTTT. The encoded protein is CAINPGGTDTQYF.

The chain couples TRBV9 to TRBJ2-5; 8 bases map to TRBD2. Unmatched junction bases numbered 6, after V lost 0 bases and J lost 5 bases. The CDR3 has 15 residues. Looked up from germline, CDR1 is SGDLS and CDR2 is YYNGEE. This CDR3 is CASSVGNGRGETQYF. CDR3 in DNA: TGTGCCAGCAGCGTAGGGAACGGGAGGGGGGAGACCCAGTACTTC.

The chain has TRBV5-1 and TRBJ2-5; D is perhaps TRBD1 (5 bases). The V end lost 4 bases, the J end lost 5 bases, and 15 bases lay between the germline ends. CDR1 and CDR2 from the germline V gene are SGHRS and YFSETQ. The length of the CDR3 is 14 residues. Here the CDR3 reads CASSIGRARETQYF. The CDR3 DNA reads TGCGCCAGCAGCATCGGCAGGGCTCGGGAGACCCAGTACTTC.

The chain carries TRBV5-1 and TRBJ1-2; possibly TRBD1 for D (6 bases). There are 14 residues in the CDR3. Trimming cost V 5 bases and J 4 bases, with 15 bases left between them. Germline V gene data show CDR1 as SGHRS and CDR2 as YFSETQ. CDR3 sequence (DNA): TGCGCCAGCAGTCAGTTAGGGGGGATCTATGGCTACACCTTC. Its translation: CASSQLGGIYGYTF.

The chain uses TRBV11-3 and TRBJ2-5; 13 positions match TRBD2. Trimming at V came to 4 bases and at J to 5 bases, leaving 4 bases not matched to a gene. Germline CDR1 SGHNT, CDR2 YENEEA. The CDR3 contains 15 residues. The CDR3 DNA reads as TGTGCCAGCAGCTCGGGACTAGCGGGAACGGAGACCCAGTACTTC. Its protein product is CASSSGLAGTETQYF. Filled out from reference TRBV11-3 and TRBJ2-5, the complete variable domain reads EAGVVQSPRYKIIEKKQPVAFWCNPISGHNTLYWYLQNLGQGPELLIRYENEEAVDDSQLPKDRFSAERLKGVDSTLKIQPAELGDSAVYLCASSSGLAGTETQYFGPGTRLLVL.

This sequence joins TRBV25-1 and TRBJ2-3; D uncertain. The V gene lost 3 bases and the J gene lost 1 base, with 5 bases spanning the gap. Germline loops: CDR1 MGHDK, CDR2 SYGVNS. The CDR3 spans 13 residues. CDR3 coding DNA: TGTGCCAGCAGTGACCACGGCACAGATACGCAGTATTTT. Its translation is CASSDHGTDTQYF.

This chain connects TRBV4-1 to TRBJ1-3, with a tentative D call TRBD1 (6 bases). The CDR3 totals 17 residues. Germline assignment: CDR1 MGHRA and CDR2 YSYEKL. V lost 1 base and J lost 4, with 17 bases in between. Here the CDR3 reads CASSQARGGLFGNTIYF. The CDR3 coding sequence is TGCGCCAGCAGCCAAGCCAGGGGAGGACTTTTCGGAAACACCATATATTTT.

This clone turned up a few times. CDR3 protein: CAISESMGTEAFF. The CDR3 DNA sequence: TGTGCCATCAGTGAGTCGATGGGCACTGAAGCTTTCTTT. This chain connects TRBV10-3 to TRBJ1-1; no firm D call. V lost 0 bases and J 4 bases, leaving 6 bases between the germline ends. This CDR3 spans 13 amino acids. Germline CDR1 is ENHRY and CDR2 is SYGVKD.

The chain recombines TRBV11-2 with TRBJ2-1, with 8 positions matching TRBD1. Germline V gene lookup returns CDR1 SGHAT and CDR2 FQNNGV. This CDR3 has 15 amino acids. V gave up 5 bases and J gave up 4 bases; unmatched junction bases: 7. This CDR3 is CASSPDRGEYNEQFF. DNA of the CDR3: TGTGCCAGCAGCCCCGACAGGGGCGAATACAATGAGCAGTTCTTC.

The chain joins TRBV5-1 to TRBJ2-7; possible D gene TRBD1, 5 bases. CDR3 length: 14 residues. From germline, CDR1 is SGHRS and CDR2 YFSETQ. Trimming left V 2 bases short and J 2 bases short, with 11 bases between. In DNA form, the CDR3 reads TGCGCCAGCAGCTTAGACACAGGCACCTACGAGCAGTACTTC. Its protein is CASSLDTGTYEQYF.

In nucleotides, the CDR3 is TGTGCCAGCAGACCCGGCACCTACTACGAGCAGTACTTC. Its protein product is CASRPGTYYEQYF. The V gene is TRBV28, the J gene TRBJ2-7; the D is unclear. The V end was cut by 6 bases, the J end by 3 bases, with 12 bases between. This CDR3 comprises 13 residues. The germline V gene has CDR1 MDHEN and CDR2 SYDVKM.

On this clone: Other DNA sequences in the same sample also yield this CDR3. Here the CDR3 DNA reads TGTGCCAGCCGGGGCTACGAGCAGTACTTC. Its translation is CASRGYEQYF. This chain uses TRBV6-6 with TRBJ2-7; D is possibly TRBD2 (5 bases). Germline CDR1 MNHNY, CDR2 SVGAGI (reference sequence). The length of the CDR3 is 10 residues. The V and J ends lost 8 bases and 3 bases respectively, with 5 bases between them.

The chain couples TRBV21-1 to TRBJ2-3; TRBD1 is taken as the D call from the table, unchecked against the DNA. TRBV21-1 is listed as a pseudogene. The length of the CDR3 is 17 residues. The CDR3 DNA is TGTGCCAGCAGCACCCACTCGGGGACAGGAAACACAGATACGCAGTATTTT. It encodes CASSTHSGTGNTDTQYF.